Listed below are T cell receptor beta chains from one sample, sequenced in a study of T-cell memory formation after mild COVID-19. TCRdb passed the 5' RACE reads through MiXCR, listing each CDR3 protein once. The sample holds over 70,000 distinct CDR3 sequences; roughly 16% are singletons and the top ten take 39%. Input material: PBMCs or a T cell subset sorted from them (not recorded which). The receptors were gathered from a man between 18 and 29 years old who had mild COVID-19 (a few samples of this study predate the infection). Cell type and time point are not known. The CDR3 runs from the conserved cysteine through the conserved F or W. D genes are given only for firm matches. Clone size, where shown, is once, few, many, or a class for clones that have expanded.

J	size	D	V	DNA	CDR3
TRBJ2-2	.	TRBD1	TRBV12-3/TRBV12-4	TGTGCCAGCAGTACTGGGACAGGCCGCCTTGGGGAGCTGTTTTTT	CASSTGTGRLGELFF
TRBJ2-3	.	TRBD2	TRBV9	TGTGCCAGCAGCGACGGACTAGCGCCAGATACGCAGTATTTT	CASSDGLAPDTQYF
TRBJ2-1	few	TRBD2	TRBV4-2	TGTGCCAGCAGCCAATTGAGCGGGGTGACCAATGAGCAGTTCTTC	CASSQLSGVTNEQFF
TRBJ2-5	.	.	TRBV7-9	TGTGCCAGCAGGGGCGGGGGCCCCCAAGAGACCCAGTACTTC	CASRGGGPQETQYF
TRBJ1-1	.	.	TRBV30	TGTGCCTGGAGCAGGGATCCTATGAACACTGAAGCTTTCTTT	CAWSRDPMNTEAFF
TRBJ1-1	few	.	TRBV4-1	TGCGCCAGTAAACCCAGGTACGATACTGAAGCTTTCTTT	CASKPRYDTEAFF
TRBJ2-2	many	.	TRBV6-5	TGTGCCAGCAGTTACTCGGCAGACTCGAACACCGGGGAGCTGTTTTTT	CASSYSADSNTGELFF
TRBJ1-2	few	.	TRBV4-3	TGCGCCAGCAGCCAAGACAGGACGCGGAGCTATGGCTACACCTTC	CASSQDRTRSYGYTF
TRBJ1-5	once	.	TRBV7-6	TGTGCCAGCAGTCCTAGGCCTAACAATCAGCCCCAGCATTTT	CASSPRPNNQPQHF
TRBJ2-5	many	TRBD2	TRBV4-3	TGCGCCAGCAGCCACCTCAACGAAGCGGGGGGAGTAGAGACCCAGTACTTC	CASSHLNEAGGVETQYF
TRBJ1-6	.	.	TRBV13	TGTGCCAGCAGCCCGGGGGGACAAGCTTCACCCCTCCACTTT	CASSPGGQASPLHF
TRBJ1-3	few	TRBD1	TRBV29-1	TGCAGCGTTTCCGGGACAGGTGAACGTCCCTCTGGAAACACCATATATTTT	CSVSGTGERPSGNTIYF
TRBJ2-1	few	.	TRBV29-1	TGCAGCGCAAAGACCGGGGATACCGAGCAGTTCTTC	CSAKTGDTEQFF
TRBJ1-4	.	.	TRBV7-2	TGTGCCAGCAGCTTAGGCTGGGGTGCAACTAATGAAAAACTGTTTTTT	CASSLGWGATNEKLFF
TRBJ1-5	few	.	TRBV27	TGTGCCAGCAGTCTCAACAGGCTCAATCAGCCCCAGCATTTT	CASSLNRLNQPQHF
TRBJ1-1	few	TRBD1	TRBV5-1	TGCGCCAGCAGCGCAGAACCGGGACAGGCGGAGGCTTTCTTT	CASSAEPGQAEAFF
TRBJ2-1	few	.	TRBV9	TGTGCCAGCAGCGTAGGGTGGGTTTCACACAATGAGCAGTTCTTC	CASSVGWVSHNEQFF
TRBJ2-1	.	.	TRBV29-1	TGCAGCTCCCATGGGGGTTATGAGCAGTTCTTC	CSSHGGYEQFF
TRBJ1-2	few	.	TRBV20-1	TGCAGTGCGCATACCGGGAGCCCCTTC	CSAHTGSPF
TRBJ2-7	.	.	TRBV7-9	TGTGCCAGCAGCCCCACAAAGCAAGGCGAGCAGTACTTC	CASSPTKQGEQYF
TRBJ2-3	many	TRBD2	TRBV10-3	TGTGCCATAGCAAGCGGGGGGGACACAGATACGCAGTATTTT	CAIASGGDTDTQYF
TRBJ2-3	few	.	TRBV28	TGTGCCAGCGTCCCAGGTGATACGCAGTATTTT	CASVPGDTQYF
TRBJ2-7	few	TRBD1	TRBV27	TGTGCCAGCAGTCAACTAACAGGGGGCTACGAGCAGTACTTC	CASSQLTGGYEQYF
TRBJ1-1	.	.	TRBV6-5	TGTGCCAGCAGTTCGGACACAGAGGGGAACACTGAAGCTTTCTTT	CASSSDTEGNTEAFF
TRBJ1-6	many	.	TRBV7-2	TGTGCCAGCAGCTTAAGATGGCAAGGATTGTGGCCCCTCCACTTT	CASSLRWQGLWPLHF
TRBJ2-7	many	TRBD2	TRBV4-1	TGCGCCAGCAGCCTACGACTAGCGGGACTCCCCTACGAGCAGTACTTC	CASSLRLAGLPYEQYF
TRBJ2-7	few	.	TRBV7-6	TGTGCCAGCAGTCCGGGGGGGACAGGCGGCCTTTACGAGCAGTACTTC	CASSPGGTGGLYEQYF
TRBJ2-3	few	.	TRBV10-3	TGTGCCACCCAGGGACCTCCAAGCACAGATACGCAGTATTTT	CATQGPPSTDTQYF
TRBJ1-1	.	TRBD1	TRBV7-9	TGTGCCAGCAGACAGGGGATCGGGGACACTGAAGCTTTCTTT	CASRQGIGDTEAFF
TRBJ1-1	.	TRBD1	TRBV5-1	TGCGCCAGCAGCTCTTACAGGGGAGACACTGAAGCTTTCTTT	CASSSYRGDTEAFF
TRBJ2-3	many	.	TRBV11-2	TGTGCCAGCAGCTCCTTCCGGGACCCCCCGCCAGATACGCAGTATTTT	CASSSFRDPPPDTQYF
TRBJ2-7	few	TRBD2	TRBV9	TGTGCCAGCAGCGAGACTAGCGGGGGGGGCTACGAGCAGTACTTC	CASSETSGGGYEQYF
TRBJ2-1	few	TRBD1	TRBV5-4	TGTGCCAGCAGCCCCCCGGGACAGAACTACAATGAGCAGTTCTTC	CASSPPGQNYNEQFF
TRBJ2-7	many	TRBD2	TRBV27	TGTGCCAGCAGTCCACGTATGCGGGGGGGCCGGTCCGAGCAGTACTTC	CASSPRMRGGRSEQYF
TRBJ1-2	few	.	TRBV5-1	TGCGCCAGCACCACAAGTACAGGGATGGGATACGGCTACACCTTC	CASTTSTGMGYGYTF
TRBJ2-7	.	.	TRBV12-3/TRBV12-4	TGTGCCAGCAGTTACGGCAAATCCTACGAGCAGTACTTC	CASSYGKSYEQYF
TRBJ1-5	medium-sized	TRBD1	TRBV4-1	TGCGCCAGCAGCCCCGGGGACAGGGGGTATCAGCCCCAGCATTTT	CASSPGDRGYQPQHF
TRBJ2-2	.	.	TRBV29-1	TGCAGCGTTGAAGTCGGGGCGTATACCGGGGAGCTGTTTTTT	CSVEVGAYTGELFF
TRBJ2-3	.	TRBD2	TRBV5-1	TGCGCCACCCGGTCCCGGGGGGGATACACAGATACGCAGTATTTT	CATRSRGGYTDTQYF
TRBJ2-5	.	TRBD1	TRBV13	TGTGCCAGCAGCGGCAGAGGGTCAGGGGGAGAGACCCAGTACTTC	CASSGRGSGGETQYF
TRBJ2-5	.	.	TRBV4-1	TGCGCCAGCAGCCAAGCTTTGGCACTACAAGAGACCCAGTACTTC	CASSQALALQETQYF
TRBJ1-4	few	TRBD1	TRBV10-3	TGTGCCATCAGTGAGCGGGGTCAGGGGGCAGATGAAAAACTGTTTTTT	CAISERGQGADEKLFF
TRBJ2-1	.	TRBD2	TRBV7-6	TGTGCCAGCAGCGTTAGCGGGGCTCTCTCCTACAATGAGCAGTTCTTC	CASSVSGALSYNEQFF
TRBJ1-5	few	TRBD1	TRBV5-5	TGTGCCAGCAGCTTGGGGGACAGGGGTATTGGCAATCAGCCCCAGCATTTT	CASSLGDRGIGNQPQHF
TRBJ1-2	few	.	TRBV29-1	TGCAGCGTTGAAGCCGACGAAACTCACTATGGCTACACCTTC	CSVEADETHYGYTF
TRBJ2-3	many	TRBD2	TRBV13	TGTGCCAGCAGCTTAGGCCTAGCGGGGGGCACAGATACGCAGTATTTT	CASSLGLAGGTDTQYF
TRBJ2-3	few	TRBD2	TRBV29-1	TGCAGCGTTTCCCCTATAACAGCGGGAGGCACAGATACGCAGTATTTT	CSVSPITAGGTDTQYF
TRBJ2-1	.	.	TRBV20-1	TGCAGTGGAGCCGGGTCCGGCTTTGGGGGAGCGTACAATGAGCAGTTCTTC	CSGAGSGFGGAYNEQFF
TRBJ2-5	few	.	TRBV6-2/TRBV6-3	TGTGCCAGCAGTTACGAACAGGAACCCATTGGGACCCAGTACTTC	CASSYEQEPIGTQYF
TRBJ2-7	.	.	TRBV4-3	TGCGCCAGCAGCCAAGCCGGCAGCTACGAGCAGTACTTC	CASSQAGSYEQYF
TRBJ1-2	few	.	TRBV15	TGTGCCACCAGCAGGCCCGGAGGCGGAACTAACTATGGCTACACCTTC	CATSRPGGGTNYGYTF
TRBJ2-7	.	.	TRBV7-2	TGTGCCAGCAGCTTAGGACCTCACGAGCAGTACTTC	CASSLGPHEQYF
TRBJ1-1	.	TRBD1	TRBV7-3	TGTGCCAGCAGCTCCGGGACAGGCGGAACCATGAACACTGAAGCTTTCTTT	CASSSGTGGTMNTEAFF
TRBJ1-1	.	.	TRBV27	TGTGCCAGCAGTCCCCCCAGCCGGGCCACTGAAGCTTTCTTT	CASSPPSRATEAFF
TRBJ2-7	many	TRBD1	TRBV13	TGTGCCAGCAGCGCCGACCCACAGGGGTACGAGCAGTACTTC	CASSADPQGYEQYF